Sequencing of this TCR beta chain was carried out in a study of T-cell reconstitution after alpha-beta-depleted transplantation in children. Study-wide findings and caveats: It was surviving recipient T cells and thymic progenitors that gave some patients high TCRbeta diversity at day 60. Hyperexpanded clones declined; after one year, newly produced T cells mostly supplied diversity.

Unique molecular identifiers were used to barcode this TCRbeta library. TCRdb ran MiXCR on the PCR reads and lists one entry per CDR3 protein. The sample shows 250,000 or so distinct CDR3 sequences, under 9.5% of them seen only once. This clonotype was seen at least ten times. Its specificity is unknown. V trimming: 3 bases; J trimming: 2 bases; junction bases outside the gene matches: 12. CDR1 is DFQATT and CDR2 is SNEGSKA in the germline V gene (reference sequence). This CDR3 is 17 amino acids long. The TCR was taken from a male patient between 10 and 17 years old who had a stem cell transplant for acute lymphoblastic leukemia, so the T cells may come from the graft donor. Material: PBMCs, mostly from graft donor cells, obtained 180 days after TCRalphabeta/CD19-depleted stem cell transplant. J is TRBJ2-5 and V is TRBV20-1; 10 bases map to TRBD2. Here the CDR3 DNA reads TGCAGTGCTAGGAAGGGGTCTAGCGGGGGACCACAAGAGACCCAGTACTTC. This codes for CSARKGSSGGPQETQYF.